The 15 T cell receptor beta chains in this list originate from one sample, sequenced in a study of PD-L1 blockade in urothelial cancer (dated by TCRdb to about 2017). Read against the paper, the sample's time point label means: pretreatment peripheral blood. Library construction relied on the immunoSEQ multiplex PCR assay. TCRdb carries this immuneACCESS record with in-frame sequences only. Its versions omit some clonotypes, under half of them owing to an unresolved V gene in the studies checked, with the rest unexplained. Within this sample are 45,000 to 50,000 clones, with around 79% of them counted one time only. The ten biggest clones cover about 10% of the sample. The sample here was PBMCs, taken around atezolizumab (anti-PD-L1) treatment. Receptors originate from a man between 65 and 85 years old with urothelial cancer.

CDR3 protein: CASSEYRGEMNTEAFF. The CDR3 nucleotides read TGTGCCAGCAGCGAATACAGGGGCGAAATGAACACTGAAGCTTTCTTT. The gene calls are TRBV27 and TRBJ1-1, with 7 bases matching TRBD1. CDR3 length: 16 amino acids. The V gene end was trimmed by 6 bases and the J gene end by 0 bases; junction bases not matched to a gene: 10. The germline CDR1 and CDR2 sequences are MNHEY and SMNVEV (reference sequence).

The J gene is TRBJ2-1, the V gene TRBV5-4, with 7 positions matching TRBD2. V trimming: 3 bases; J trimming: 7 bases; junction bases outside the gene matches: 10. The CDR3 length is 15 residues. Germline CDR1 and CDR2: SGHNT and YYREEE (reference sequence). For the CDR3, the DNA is TGTGCCAGCAGCTCTGGGACTATTATCGGGAATGAGCAGTTCTTC. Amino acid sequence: CASSSGTIIGNEQFF.

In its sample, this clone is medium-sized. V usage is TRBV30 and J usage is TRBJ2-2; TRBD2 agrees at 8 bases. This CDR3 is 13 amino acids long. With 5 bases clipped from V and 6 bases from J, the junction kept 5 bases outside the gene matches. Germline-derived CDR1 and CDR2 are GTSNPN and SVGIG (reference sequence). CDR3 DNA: TGTGCCTGGCGAGGAGCGGGAGCCGGGGAGCTGTTTTTT. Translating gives CAWRGAGAGELFF.

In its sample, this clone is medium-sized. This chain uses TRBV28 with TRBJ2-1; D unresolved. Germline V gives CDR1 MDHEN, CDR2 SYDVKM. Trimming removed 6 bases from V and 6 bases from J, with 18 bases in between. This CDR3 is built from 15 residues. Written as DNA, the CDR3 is TGTGCCAGCAGCCCACGCGGTAGCACGGGCAATGAGCAGTTCTTC. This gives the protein CASSPRGSTGNEQFF.

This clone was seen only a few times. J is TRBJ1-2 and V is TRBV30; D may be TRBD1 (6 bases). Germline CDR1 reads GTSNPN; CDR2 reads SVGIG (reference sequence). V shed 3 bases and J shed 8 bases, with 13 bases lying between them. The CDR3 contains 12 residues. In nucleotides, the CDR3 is TGTGCCTGGAGGGACAGCGGATACGGCTACACCTTC. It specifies CAWRDSGYGYTF.

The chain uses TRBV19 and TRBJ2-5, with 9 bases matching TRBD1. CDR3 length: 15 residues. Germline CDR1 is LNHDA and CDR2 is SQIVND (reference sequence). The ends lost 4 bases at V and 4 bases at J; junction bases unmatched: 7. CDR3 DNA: TGTGCCAGTAGTACAGGGACAGGGTTTGGAGAGACCCAGTACTTC. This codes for CASSTGTGFGETQYF.

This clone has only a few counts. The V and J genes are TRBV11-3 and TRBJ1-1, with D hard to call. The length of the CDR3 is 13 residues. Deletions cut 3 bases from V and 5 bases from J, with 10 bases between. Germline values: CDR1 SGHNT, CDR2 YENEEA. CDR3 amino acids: CASSLGSATEAFF. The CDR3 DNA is TGTGCCAGCAGCTTGGGGAGTGCAACTGAAGCTTTCTTT.

CDR3 DNA sequence: TGCAGCGTTGAAGACGCACAGCCGGGACTGAAACTGTTTTTT. It translates to CSVEDAQPGLKLFF. V is TRBV29-1 and J is TRBJ1-4, with D maybe TRBD1 (5 bases). The V end lost 0 bases, the J end lost 11 bases, and 16 bases lay between the germline ends. The germline CDR1 and CDR2 sequences are SQVTM and ANQGSEA. This CDR3 is 14 amino acids long.

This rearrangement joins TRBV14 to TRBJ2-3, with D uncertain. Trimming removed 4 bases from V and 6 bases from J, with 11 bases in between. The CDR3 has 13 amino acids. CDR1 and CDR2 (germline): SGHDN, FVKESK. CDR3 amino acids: CASSRFASDTQYF. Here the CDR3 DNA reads TGTGCCAGCAGCCGTTTTGCTAGTGATACGCAGTATTTT. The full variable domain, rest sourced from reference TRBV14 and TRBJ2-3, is EAGVTQFPSHSVIEKGQTVTLRCDPISGHDNLYWYRRVMGKEIKFLLHFVKESKQDESGMPNNRFLAERTGGTYSTLKVQPAELEDSGVYFCASSRFASDTQYFGPGTRLTVL.

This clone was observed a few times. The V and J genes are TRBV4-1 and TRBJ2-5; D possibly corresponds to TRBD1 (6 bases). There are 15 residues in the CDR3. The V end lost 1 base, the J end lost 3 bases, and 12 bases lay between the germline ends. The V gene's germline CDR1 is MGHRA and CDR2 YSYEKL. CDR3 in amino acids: CASSQGRDTKETQYF. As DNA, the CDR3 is TGCGCCAGCAGCCAAGGCCGGGACACAAAAGAGACCCAGTACTTC.

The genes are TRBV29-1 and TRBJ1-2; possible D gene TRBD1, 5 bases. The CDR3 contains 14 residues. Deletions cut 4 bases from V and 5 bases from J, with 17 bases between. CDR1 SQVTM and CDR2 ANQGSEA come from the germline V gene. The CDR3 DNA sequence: TGCAGCGTTGGGCCAAGGGGATCAGTATATGGCTACACCTTC. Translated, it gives CSVGPRGSVYGYTF.

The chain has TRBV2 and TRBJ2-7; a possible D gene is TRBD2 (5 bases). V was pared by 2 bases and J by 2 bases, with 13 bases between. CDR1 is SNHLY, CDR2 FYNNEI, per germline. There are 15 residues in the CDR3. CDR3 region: CASSEFEGSPYEQYF. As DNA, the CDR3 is TGTGCCAGCAGTGAATTCGAGGGCTCCCCCTACGAGCAGTACTTC.

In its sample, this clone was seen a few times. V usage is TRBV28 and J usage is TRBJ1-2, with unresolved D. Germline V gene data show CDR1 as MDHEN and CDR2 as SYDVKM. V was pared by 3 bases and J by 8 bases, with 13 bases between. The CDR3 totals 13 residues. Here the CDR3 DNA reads TGTGCCAGCAGTTTTCGAGGGCGGGGAGGCTACACCTTC. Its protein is CASSFRGRGGYTF.

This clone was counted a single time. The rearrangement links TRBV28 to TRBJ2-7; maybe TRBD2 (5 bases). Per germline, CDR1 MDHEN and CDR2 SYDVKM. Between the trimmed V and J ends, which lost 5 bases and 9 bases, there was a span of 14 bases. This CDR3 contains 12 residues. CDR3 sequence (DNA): TGTGCCAGCAGTACTTACGTCGGAGGGCAGTACTTC. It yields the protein CASSTYVGGQYF.

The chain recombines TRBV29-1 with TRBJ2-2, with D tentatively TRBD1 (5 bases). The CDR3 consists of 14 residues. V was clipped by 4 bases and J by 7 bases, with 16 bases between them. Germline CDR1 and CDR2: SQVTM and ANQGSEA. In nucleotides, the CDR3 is TGCAGCGTTGGGGGCGGCCTCCTTAGCGGGGAGCTGTTTTTT. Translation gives CSVGGGLLSGELFF.